This T cell receptor (beta chain) was documented in a study of cytomegalovirus exposure and HLA in healthy donors. General study findings and limits: Likely technical artifact: a cluster of highly shared sequence variants. In a later analysis, the majority of CMV-associated beta chains seemingly showed HLA restriction. Many donors carried some public TCRs, although rarity characterized most TCR sequences.

V gave up 0 bases and J gave up 2 bases, with 8 bases separating them. Germline V lookup: CDR1 SGHNT, CDR2 YYREEE (reference sequence). The length of the CDR3 is 15 residues. The PCR had 60 Vbeta and 13 Jbeta primers. Only in-frame clones appear in the TCRdb table, and some are missing; sequencing was by immunoSEQ multiplex PCR. Of roughly 160,000 clones in the sample, approximately 80% were seen once. As to this clone: What it binds is not known.

The receptor's source is a woman between 25 and 40 years old in good health and CMV-seronegative. This chain uses TRBV5-4 with TRBJ1-4; D uncertain. Sequences were obtained from PBMCs. CDR3 amino acids: CASSLDQSTNEKLFF. In DNA form, the CDR3 reads TGTGCCAGCAGCTTGGACCAGTCGACTAATGAAAAACTGTTTTTT.